Presented here are 3 T cell receptor beta chains from one specimen sequenced in a study of CD8 T cells in Susac syndrome. Reverse transcription of 0.5 to 1 ug RNA used random hexamers. TCRdb reprocessed the immunoSEQ multiplex PCR reads with MiXCR, giving one entry per CDR3 protein. This sample yields under 350,000 distinct CDR3 sequences, of which 92% are seen a single time; less than 0.08% belongs to the top ten. The sequenced sample consisted of CD4+ T cells from PBMCs. These receptors originate from a human donor with multiple sclerosis.

The V and J genes are TRBV7-9 and TRBJ1-1; D is perhaps TRBD1 (5 bases). The germline V gene encodes CDR1 SEHNR and CDR2 FQNEAQ (reference sequence). The CDR3 is 17 residues long. Trimming left V 0 bases short and J 1 base short, with 15 bases between. The CDR3 DNA is TGTGCCAGCAGCTTAGCGCGGGGAGGGGCGGGGAACACTGAAGCTTTCTTT. Its protein product is CASSLARGGAGNTEAFF.

The chain couples TRBV20-1 to TRBJ1-5; unclear D gene. The length of the CDR3 is 15 residues. CDR1 and CDR2 (germline): DFQATT, SNEGSKA (reference sequence). Trimming shortened V by 0 bases and J by 0 bases, and 9 bases separated the two germline ends. The CDR3 sequence: CSARDGGDSNQPQHF. The CDR3 DNA is TGCAGTGCTAGAGACGGCGGAGATAGCAATCAGCCCCAGCATTTT.

This clonotype appeared a single time. The chain joins TRBV19 to TRBJ2-7; no definite D call. V lost 3 bases, J lost 2 bases, and 11 bases lay in between. Per the germline V gene, CDR1 is LNHDA and CDR2 is SQIVND (reference sequence). This CDR3 is built from 14 residues. CDR3 loop: CASSMLVGAYEQYF. The DNA of the CDR3 is TGTGCCAGTAGTATGTTGGTCGGCGCCTACGAGCAGTACTTC.